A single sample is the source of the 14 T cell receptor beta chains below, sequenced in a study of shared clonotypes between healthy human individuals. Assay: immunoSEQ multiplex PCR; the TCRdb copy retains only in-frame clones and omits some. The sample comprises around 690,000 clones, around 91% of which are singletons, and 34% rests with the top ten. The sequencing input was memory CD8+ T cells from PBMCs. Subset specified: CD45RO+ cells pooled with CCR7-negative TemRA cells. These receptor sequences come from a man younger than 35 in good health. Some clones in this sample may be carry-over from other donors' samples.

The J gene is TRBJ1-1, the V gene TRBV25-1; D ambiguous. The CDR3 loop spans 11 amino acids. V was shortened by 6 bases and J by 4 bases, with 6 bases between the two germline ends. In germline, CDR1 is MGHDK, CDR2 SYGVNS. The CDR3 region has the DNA TGTGCCAGCAGCCCCAGCACTGAAGCTTTCTTT. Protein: CASSPSTEAFF.

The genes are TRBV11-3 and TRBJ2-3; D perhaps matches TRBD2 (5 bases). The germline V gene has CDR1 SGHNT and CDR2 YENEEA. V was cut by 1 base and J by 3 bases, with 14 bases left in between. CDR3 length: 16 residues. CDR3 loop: CASSLGEGLRTDTQYF. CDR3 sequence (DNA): TGTGCCAGCAGCTTAGGCGAGGGATTGAGGACAGATACGCAGTATTTT.

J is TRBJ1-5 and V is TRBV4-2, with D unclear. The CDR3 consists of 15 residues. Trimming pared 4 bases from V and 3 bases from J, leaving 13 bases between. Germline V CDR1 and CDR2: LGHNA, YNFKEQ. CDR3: CASSPVVGDNQPQHF. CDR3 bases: TGTGCCAGCAGCCCTGTAGTGGGAGACAATCAGCCCCAGCATTTT.

Here the CDR3 reads CASSPHWRGRGTDTQYF. The CDR3 DNA sequence: TGTGCCAGCAGCCCTCACTGGCGGGGAAGGGGCACAGATACGCAGTATTTT. This chain uses TRBV9 with TRBJ2-3, with a weak D call TRBD2 (6 bases). V dropped 4 bases and J dropped 1 base, with 19 bases sitting between them. This CDR3 has 17 amino acids. CDR1 and CDR2 from the germline V gene are SGDLS and YYNGEE.

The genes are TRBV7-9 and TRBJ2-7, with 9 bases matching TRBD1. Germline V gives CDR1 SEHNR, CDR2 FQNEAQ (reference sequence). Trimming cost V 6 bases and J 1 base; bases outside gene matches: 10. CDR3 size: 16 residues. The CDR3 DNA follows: TGTGCCAGCAGACCCGACACGGGACAGGGATCCTACGAGCAGTACTTC. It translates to CASRPDTGQGSYEQYF.

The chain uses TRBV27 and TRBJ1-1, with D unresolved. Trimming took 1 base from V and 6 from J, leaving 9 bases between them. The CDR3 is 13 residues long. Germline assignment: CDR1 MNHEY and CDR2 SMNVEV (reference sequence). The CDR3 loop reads CASSLFRRAEAFF. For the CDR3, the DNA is TGTGCCAGCAGTTTATTTAGGAGGGCTGAAGCTTTCTTT.

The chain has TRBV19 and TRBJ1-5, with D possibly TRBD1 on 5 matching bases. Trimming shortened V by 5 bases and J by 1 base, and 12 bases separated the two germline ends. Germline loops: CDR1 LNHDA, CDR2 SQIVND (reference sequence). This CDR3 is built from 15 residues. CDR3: CASSVDRQSNQPQHF. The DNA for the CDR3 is TGTGCCAGTAGTGTGGATCGACAGAGCAATCAGCCCCAGCATTTT.

The CDR3 DNA reads as TGTGCCAGCAGCGTAGGTGGGACGGCGTCCTACGAGCAGTACTTC. Its translation is CASSVGGTASYEQYF. V is TRBV9 and J is TRBJ2-7; either TRBD1 or TRBD2 may fit D (5 bases each). The germline V gene has CDR1 SGDLS and CDR2 YYNGEE. The CDR3 has 15 amino acids. Deletions cut 0 bases from V and 1 base from J, with 11 bases between.

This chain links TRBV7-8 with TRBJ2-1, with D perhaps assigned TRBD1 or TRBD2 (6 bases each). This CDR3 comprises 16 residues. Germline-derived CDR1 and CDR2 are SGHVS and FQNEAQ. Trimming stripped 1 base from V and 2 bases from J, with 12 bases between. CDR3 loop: CASSLVWGAAYNEQFF. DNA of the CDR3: TGTGCCAGCAGCTTAGTATGGGGGGCCGCCTACAATGAGCAGTTCTTC.

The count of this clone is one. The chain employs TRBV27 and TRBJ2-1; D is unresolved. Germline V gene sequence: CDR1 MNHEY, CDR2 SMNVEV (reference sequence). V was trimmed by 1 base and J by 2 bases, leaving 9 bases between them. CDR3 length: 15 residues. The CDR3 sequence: CASSLYPLAYNEQFF. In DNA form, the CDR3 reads TGTGCCAGCAGTTTATACCCCCTAGCCTACAATGAGCAGTTCTTC.

The CDR3 DNA reads TGTGCCAGCAGCTTAGCCCCCCCCCAGGAGCGGGAGGTGACAGATACGCAGTATTTT. This gives the protein CASSLAPPQEREVTDTQYF. The chain has TRBV7-2 and TRBJ2-3, with TRBD2 identical over 9 bases. The germline gives CDR1 SGHTA, CDR2 FQGNSA. The CDR3 is 19 amino acids. Trimming removed 0 bases from V and 3 bases from J; junction bases left unmatched: 13.

The DNA of the CDR3 is TGCGCCAGCAGCCAAGACCCTAGTGACACTGAAGCTTTCTTT. It translates to CASSQDPSDTEAFF. The chain carries TRBV4-3 and TRBJ1-1; D unclear. Germline V gene sequence: CDR1 LGHNA, CDR2 YSLEER. Trimming took 0 bases from V and 3 from J, leaving 8 bases between them. The CDR3 length is 14 residues.

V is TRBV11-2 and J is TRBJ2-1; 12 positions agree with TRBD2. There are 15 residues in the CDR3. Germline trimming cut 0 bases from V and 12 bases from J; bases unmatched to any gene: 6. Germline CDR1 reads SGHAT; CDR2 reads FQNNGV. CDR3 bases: TGTGCCAGCAGCTTAGAGGCTAGCGGGAGGGCCTCGCAGTTCTTC. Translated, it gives CASSLEASGRASQFF.

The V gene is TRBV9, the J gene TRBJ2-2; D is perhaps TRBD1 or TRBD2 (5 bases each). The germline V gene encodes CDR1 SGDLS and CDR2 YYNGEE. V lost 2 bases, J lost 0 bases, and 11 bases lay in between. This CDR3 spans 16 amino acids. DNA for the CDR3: TGTGCCAGCAGCGTTGGGGGACCGGCGAACACCGGGGAGCTGTTTTTT. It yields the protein CASSVGGPANTGELFF.